This record covers a single T cell receptor beta chain. This sample was included in a study of T cell changes during pregnancy in multiple sclerosis. The table came from immunoSEQ multiplex PCR; TCRdb's copy has only in-frame clones and leaves some out. The sample includes about 75,000 clones, approximately 95% of them seen just once. The source of this sequence is a female donor with multiple sclerosis, enrolled in a pregnancy study. The specimen was CD4+ T cells from peripheral blood mononuclear cells, collected after pregnancy.

CDR3 loop: CASSSTGYEQYF. CDR3 bases: TGTGCCAGCAGCTCGACGGGCTACGAGCAGTACTTC. This chain connects TRBV7-2 to TRBJ2-7; D ambiguous. Germline-derived CDR1 and CDR2 are SGHTA and FQGNSA. The V end was cut by 4 bases, the J end by 3 bases, with 7 bases between. This CDR3 region has 12 residues.